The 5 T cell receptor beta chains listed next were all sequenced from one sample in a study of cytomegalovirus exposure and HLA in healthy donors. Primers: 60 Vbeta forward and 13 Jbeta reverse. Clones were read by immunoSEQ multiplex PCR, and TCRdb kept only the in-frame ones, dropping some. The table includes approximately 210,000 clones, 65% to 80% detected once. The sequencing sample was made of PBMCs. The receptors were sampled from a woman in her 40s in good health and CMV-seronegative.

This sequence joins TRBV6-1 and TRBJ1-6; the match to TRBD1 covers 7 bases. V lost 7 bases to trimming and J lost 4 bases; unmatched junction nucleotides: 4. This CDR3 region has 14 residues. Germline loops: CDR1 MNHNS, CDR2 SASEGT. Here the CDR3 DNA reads TGTGCCAGCACCCCGGGACAGTATAATTCACCCCTCCACTTT. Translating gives CASTPGQYNSPLHF.

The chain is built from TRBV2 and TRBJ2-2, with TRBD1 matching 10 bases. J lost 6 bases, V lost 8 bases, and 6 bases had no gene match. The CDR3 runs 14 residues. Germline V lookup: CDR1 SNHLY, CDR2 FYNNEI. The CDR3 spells CASAGQGRAGELFF. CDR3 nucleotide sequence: TGTGCCAGCGCGGGACAGGGGAGGGCCGGGGAGCTGTTTTTT.

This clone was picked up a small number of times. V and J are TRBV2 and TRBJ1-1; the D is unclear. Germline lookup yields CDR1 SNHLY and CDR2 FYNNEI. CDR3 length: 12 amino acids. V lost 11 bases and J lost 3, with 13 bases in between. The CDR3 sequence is CASQDADTEAFF. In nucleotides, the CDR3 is TGTGCCTCCCAAGACGCGGACACTGAAGCTTTCTTT.

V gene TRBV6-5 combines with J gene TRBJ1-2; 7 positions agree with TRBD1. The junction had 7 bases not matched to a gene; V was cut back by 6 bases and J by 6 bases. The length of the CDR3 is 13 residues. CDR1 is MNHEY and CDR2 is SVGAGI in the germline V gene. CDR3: CASSPTTGHGYTF. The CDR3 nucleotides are TGTGCCAGCAGCCCCACGACAGGGCATGGCTACACCTTC.

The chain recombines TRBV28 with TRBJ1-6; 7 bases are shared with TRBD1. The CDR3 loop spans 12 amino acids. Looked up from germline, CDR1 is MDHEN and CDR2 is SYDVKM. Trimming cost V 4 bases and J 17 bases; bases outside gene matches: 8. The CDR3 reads CASSSPTGYIHF. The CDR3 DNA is TGTGCCAGCAGTTCCCCGACAGGGTACATCCACTTT.